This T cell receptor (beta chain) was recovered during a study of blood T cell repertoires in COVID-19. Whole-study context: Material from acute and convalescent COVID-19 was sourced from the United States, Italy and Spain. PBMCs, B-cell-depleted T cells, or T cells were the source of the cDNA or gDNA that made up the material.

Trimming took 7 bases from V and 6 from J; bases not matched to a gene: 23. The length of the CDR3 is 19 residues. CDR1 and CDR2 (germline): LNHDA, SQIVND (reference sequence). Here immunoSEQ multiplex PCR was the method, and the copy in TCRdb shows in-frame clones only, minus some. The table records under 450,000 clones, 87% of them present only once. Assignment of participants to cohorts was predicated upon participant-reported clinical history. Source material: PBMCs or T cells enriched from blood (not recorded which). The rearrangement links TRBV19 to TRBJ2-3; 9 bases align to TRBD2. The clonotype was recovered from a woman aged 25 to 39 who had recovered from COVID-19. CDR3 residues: CASTPGGAGFLAGVDTQYF. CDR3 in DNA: TGTGCCAGTACCCCCGGTGGGGCCGGATTTTTAGCGGGAGTGGATACGCAGTATTTT.